This T cell receptor beta chain was sequenced for a study of memory CD4+ T cells and cytomegalovirus serostatus. Study at large: Of the healthy Belgian adults, fewer than 10 were CMV seropositive and around 22 seronegative. Study results and limitations: 67 of 164 known CMV-associated TCRbeta sequences appeared in CD4+ memory. Suggested: most of the CMV-linked TCR signature lies in CD4+ memory cells.

Germline V gene lookup returns CDR1 SNHLY and CDR2 FYNNEI. V was clipped by 5 bases and J by 0 bases, with 8 bases between them. The CDR3 has 14 residues. Comments on this clone: Its antigen remains unknown.

Single viable CD3+CD4+CD8-CD45RO+ cells were sorted as the memory CD4+ T cells. TCRdb keeps only in-frame clones here, not all; method: immunoSEQ multiplex PCR. The sample includes around 50,000 clones, around four fifths of them seen just once. The sequence came from an adult in good health and CMV-seronegative. Sample: memory CD4+ T cells from blood. The chain recombines TRBV2 with TRBJ1-5; no firm D call. The CDR3 coding sequence is TGTGCCAGCAGTCTCAGCTATAGCAATCAGCCCCAGCATTTT. Translating it yields CASSLSYSNQPQHF.